A single sample is the source of the 13 T cell receptor beta chains below, sequenced in a study of T cells in narcolepsy. Clones were sequenced by immunoSEQ multiplex PCR, and TCRdb holds only the in-frame ones, with some missing. The sample holds around 30,000 clones, around 83% seen once. The sequenced sample consisted of CD45RA- memory CD4+ T cells from PBMCs. The receptor source for this set is a human donor with narcolepsy.

The CDR3 DNA is TGTGCCAGCAGGTTGCGTATAGCTACAACACCACGAAACACCATATATTTT. Translating gives CASRLRIATTPRNTIYF. The chain links TRBV21-1 to TRBJ1-3. TRBV21-1 is flagged as a pseudogene. The CDR3 runs 17 residues.

The chain carries TRBV14 and TRBJ2-7; TRBD1 aligns across 9 bases. The V gene's germline CDR1 is SGHDN and CDR2 FVKESK. This CDR3 comprises 16 residues. V was clipped by 2 bases and J by 2 bases; unmatched bases: 7. The CDR3 reads CASSQRGGTGTYEQYF. Here the CDR3 DNA reads TGTGCCAGCAGCCAACGAGGCGGGACAGGGACCTACGAGCAGTACTTC.

V usage is TRBV30 and J usage is TRBJ1-5; tentative D call: TRBD1 (5 bases). Trimming took off 1 base at V and 3 bases at J, with 7 bases between the two ends. Germline lookup yields CDR1 GTSNPN and CDR2 SVGIG (reference sequence). This CDR3 region has 13 residues. The CDR3 protein is CAWSAGDNQPQHF. DNA for the CDR3: TGTGCCTGGAGTGCGGGGGACAATCAGCCCCAGCATTTT.

The chain recombines TRBV5-4 with TRBJ1-6; 7 nucleotides line up with TRBD1. Germline CDR1 reads SGHNT; CDR2 reads YYREEE (reference sequence). V lost 4 bases to trimming and J lost 7 bases; unmatched junction nucleotides: 8. The CDR3 length is 15 residues. CDR3 DNA sequence: TGTGCCAGCAGCCCCCGGACAGGAGTAAATTCACCCCTCCACTTT. It codes for CASSPRTGVNSPLHF. The whole variable domain, remainder taken from reference TRBV5-4 and TRBJ1-6, is ETGVTQSPTHLIKTRGQQVTLRCSSQSGHNTVSWYQQALGQGPQFIFQYYREEENGRGNFPPRFSGLQFPNYSSELNVNALELDDSALYLCASSPRTGVNSPLHFGNGTRLTVT.

The V and J genes are TRBV5-1 and TRBJ2-2; no reliable D call. V was trimmed by 0 bases and J by 2 bases, leaving 5 bases between them. The germline gives CDR1 SGHRS, CDR2 YFSETQ. This CDR3 is 14 amino acids long. The CDR3 DNA reads as TGCGCCAGCAGCTTGGGCGGTAACACCGGGGAGCTGTTTTTT. Amino acid sequence: CASSLGGNTGELFF.

The genes are TRBV5-4 and TRBJ1-2; 7 bases match TRBD1. The ends lost 4 bases at V and 0 bases at J; junction bases unmatched: 6. CDR1 SGHNT and CDR2 YYREEE come from the germline V gene (reference sequence). This CDR3 comprises 15 residues. CDR3 sequence (DNA): TGTGCCAGCAGCCCAGGGGGACGCACTAACTATGGCTACACCTTC. It codes for CASSPGGRTNYGYTF.

The chain joins TRBV7-6 to TRBJ2-7; tentatively, D is TRBD2 (5 bases). Germline V lookup: CDR1 SGHVS, CDR2 FNYEAQ. Trimming cost V 5 bases and J 6 bases, with 17 bases left between them. The CDR3 is 14 amino acids. In DNA form, the CDR3 reads TGTGCCAGCAGCCGAGGGCGGCTAGGACCCGAGCAGTACTTC. As protein: CASSRGRLGPEQYF. The full variable domain, its missing parts supplied by reference TRBV7-6 and TRBJ2-7, is GAGVSQSPRYKVTKRGQDVALRCDPISGHVSLYWYRQALGQGPEFLTYFNYEAQQDKSGLPNDRFSAERPEGSISTLTIQRTEQRDSAMYRCASSRGRLGPEQYFGPGTRLTVT.

This clone has a handful of counts. This chain joins TRBV14 and TRBJ1-2; D unclear. This CDR3 comprises 13 residues. Germline V gene lookup returns CDR1 SGHDN and CDR2 FVKESK. Trimming left V 3 bases short and J 8 bases short, with 13 bases between. The DNA of the CDR3 is TGTGCCAGCAGCCACTATGGACGGGTCGGCTACACCTTC. This translates into CASSHYGRVGYTF.

The chain has TRBV6-5 and TRBJ2-1; no reliable D call. CDR1 is MNHEY, CDR2 SVGAGI, per germline. CDR3 length: 12 residues. Deletions cut 5 bases from V and 6 bases from J, with 8 bases between. CDR3 sequence (DNA): TGTGCCAGCAGTCGACATCCCAATGAGCAGTTCTTC. It encodes CASSRHPNEQFF.

This chain connects TRBV19 to TRBJ1-5; tentative D call: TRBD1 (5 bases). Trimming stripped 8 bases from V and 4 bases from J, with 21 bases between. The germline V gene has CDR1 LNHDA and CDR2 SQIVND (reference sequence). This CDR3 has 16 amino acids. The CDR3 spells CASVPGGGTENQPQHF. CDR3 coding DNA: TGTGCCAGTGTACCGGGGGGAGGGACGGAGAATCAGCCCCAGCATTTT.

The chain carries TRBV5-4 and TRBJ2-3, with 13 bases lining up with TRBD2. The V gene's germline CDR1 is SGHNT and CDR2 YYREEE (reference sequence). The J segment lost 2 bases and the V segment lost 5 bases, leaving 11 bases of the junction unmatched. The CDR3 totals 18 residues. The CDR3 region has the DNA TGTGCCAGCAGTAAGGGACTAGCGGGGATGGGTACCACAGATACGCAGTATTTT. Its protein is CASSKGLAGMGTTDTQYF.

The genes are TRBV7-8 and TRBJ1-1, with unresolved D. V shed 2 bases and J shed 5 bases, with 9 bases lying between them. The CDR3 sequence is 13 residues long. CDR1 is SGHVS, CDR2 FQNEAQ, per germline. CDR3 region: CASSLKERTEAFF. The CDR3 DNA follows: TGTGCCAGCAGCTTAAAGGAGCGGACTGAAGCTTTCTTT.

The gene calls are TRBV5-1 and TRBJ2-2; 7 bases line up with TRBD1. Germline V lookup: CDR1 SGHRS, CDR2 YFSETQ. V was clipped by 5 bases and J by 3 bases; unmatched bases: 4. The CDR3 spans 14 residues. In DNA, the CDR3 is TGCGCCAGCAGTGGGACAGCGTACACCGGGGAGCTGTTTTTT. Residues: CASSGTAYTGELFF.